The rows below give T cell receptor beta chains drawn from one sample of a study of cytomegalovirus exposure and HLA in healthy donors. The assay was immunoSEQ multiplex PCR, and TCRdb's table has in-frame clones only and misses some. The sample includes 150,000 to 200,000 clones, around three quarters of them seen just once. The sample comprised PBMCs. The receptors were gathered from a woman younger than 45 in good health and CMV-seropositive. Each CDR3 is given with its conserved first and last residue. The D gene is left open where the match is weak. For some rows the clone size is stated as once, few or many, or as a class when expanded; others skip it.

d_call j_call cdr3_length clone_size v_call cdr3_aa cdr3_nt
. TRBJ2-7 17 . TRBV4-3 CASSQVPGGILTGEQYF TGCGCCAGCAGCCAAGTACCCGGGGGAATACTAACCGGCGAGCAGTACTTC
TRBD2 TRBJ2-3 18 . TRBV2 CASSDSLAGGPGTDTQYF TGTGCCAGCAGTGATTCTCTAGCGGGGGGGCCAGGCACAGATACGCAGTATTTT
. TRBJ1-1 14 . TRBV6-5 CASSAMTWSTEAFF TGTGCCAGCAGTGCGATGACATGGTCTACTGAAGCTTTCTTT
. TRBJ2-5 14 few TRBV25-1 CASSDERVVETQYF TGTGCCAGCAGTGACGAGAGAGTTGTGGAGACCCAGTACTTC
. TRBJ1-6 19 . TRBV2 CASRPRGTLWVRYNSPLHF TGTGCCAGCAGACCTCGGGGGACTTTGTGGGTTCGCTATAATTCACCCCTCCACTTT
. TRBJ1-4 14 . TRBV2 CASESGGSHEKLFF TGTGCCAGCGAGTCCGGGGGGAGTCATGAAAAACTGTTTTTT
. TRBJ2-7 14 . TRBV7-9 CASSRGFKSYEQYF TGTGCCAGCAGCCGCGGTTTTAAAAGCTACGAGCAGTACTTC
. TRBJ2-3 11 . TRBV5-4 CASTSTDTQYF TGTGCCAGCACGAGCACAGATACGCAGTATTTT
. TRBJ2-1 15 . TRBV5-1 CASSLAAEVYNEQFF TGCGCCAGCAGCTTGGCAGCGGAGGTATACAATGAGCAGTTCTTC
TRBD1 TRBJ2-1 14 . TRBV9 CASSAQGAYNEQFF TGTGCCAGCAGCGCGCAGGGGGCGTATAATGAGCAGTTCTTC
. TRBJ1-5 17 . TRBV19 CASSIEMKTLASQPQHF TGTGCCAGTAGTATAGAGATGAAAACGCTCGCTAGTCAGCCCCAGCATTTT
. TRBJ1-1 12 few TRBV19 CASSRTDTEAFF TGTGCCAGTAGCCGGACAGACACTGAAGCTTTCTTT
TRBD1 TRBJ2-3 15 . TRBV5-4 CASSSRDRATDTQYF TGTGCCAGCAGCTCCCGGGACAGAGCCACAGATACGCAGTATTTT
. TRBJ2-2 12 . TRBV5-1 CASGQDTGELFF TGCGCCAGCGGGCAGGACACCGGGGAGCTGTTTTTT
. TRBJ1-3 15 . TRBV27 CASSPTGFSGNTIYF TGTGCCAGCAGTCCCACAGGTTTCTCTGGAAACACCATATATTTT
. TRBJ1-1 16 few TRBV7-9 CASSPRPGTGVSEAFF TGTGCCAGCAGTCCCAGGCCGGGCACGGGGGTTTCTGAAGCTTTCTTT
TRBD1 TRBJ2-5 14 . TRBV19 CASNPGGSQETQYF TGTGCCAGTAACCCAGGGGGTAGCCAAGAGACCCAGTACTTC
TRBD1 TRBJ2-3 14 . TRBV6-6 CASSRTTGGDTQYF TGTGCCAGCAGTAGAACGACAGGGGGAGATACGCAGTATTTT
. TRBJ2-2 14 . TRBV19 CASSLRGITGELFF TGTGCCAGTAGTTTGCGAGGGATCACCGGGGAGCTGTTTTTT
. TRBJ2-3 13 . TRBV7-8 CASSRVELDTQYF TGTGCCAGCAGCCGAGTTGAATTGGATACGCAGTATTTT
. TRBJ1-1 11 . TRBV5-1 CASREVLEAFF TGCGCCAGCAGAGAAGTACTTGAAGCTTTTTTT
. TRBJ1-2 16 . TRBV29-1 CSVLNGLQTANYGYTF TGCAGCGTTCTCAATGGGCTACAGACAGCTAACTATGGCTACACCTTC
. TRBJ1-5 15 . TRBV6-5 CASKGTANSNQPQHF TGTGCCAGCAAAGGGACTGCGAATAGCAATCAGCCCCAGCATTTT
. TRBJ1-2 16 . TRBV9 CASNLGAGGGNYGYTF TGTGCCAGCAACCTGGGGGCAGGCGGTGGAAACTATGGCTACACCTTC
TRBD1 TRBJ2-2 15 . TRBV6-5 CASSYLQGVAGELFF TGTGCCAGCAGTTACCTACAGGGGGTTGCAGGGGAGCTGTTTTTT
TRBD2 TRBJ2-3 20 . TRBV13 CASSFQVRTSGRHTTDTQYF TGTGCCAGCAGCTTTCAAGTAAGGACTAGCGGGAGGCATACCACAGATACGCAGTATTTT
. TRBJ2-7 13 . TRBV25-1 CASSDPSTYEQYF TGTGCCAGCAGTGACCCCTCTACCTACGAGCAGTACTTC
TRBD2 TRBJ2-2 16 once TRBV30 CAWSVKTPGGTGELFF TGTGCCTGGAGTGTTAAAACTCCGGGAGGCACCGGGGAGCTGTTTTTT
TRBD2 TRBJ2-3 17 . TRBV7-9 CASSPKLAGGLSDTQYF TGTGCCAGCAGCCCCAAACTAGCGGGGGGGCTGTCAGATACGCAGTATTTT
TRBD1 TRBJ1-2 13 once TRBV29-1 CSAGDRDDGGYTF TGCAGCGCCGGGGACAGGGATGACGGTGGCTACACCTTC
. TRBJ2-1 14 . TRBV29-1 CSVEDFRGHNEQFF TGCAGCGTTGAAGATTTCAGGGGCCACAATGAGCAGTTCTTC
. TRBJ1-6 13 . TRBV30 CAWSTRTVSPLHF TGTGCCTGGAGTACGCGGACAGTATCGCCCCTCCACTTT
. TRBJ1-1 16 . TRBV7-9 CASRPTPGLPNTEAFF TGTGCCAGCAGGCCAACACCGGGACTCCCGAACACTGAAGCTTTCTTT
. TRBJ1-1 16 . TRBV5-1 CASSLEHWYRDTEAFF TGCGCCAGCAGCCTGGAACATTGGTACCGGGACACTGAAGCTTTCTTT
. TRBJ1-1 11 . TRBV20-1 CSITENTEAFF TGCAGTATTACAGAGAACACTGAAGCTTTCTTT
TRBD1 TRBJ1-5 14 . TRBV19 CASSVGQVHQPQHF TGTGCCAGTAGTGTGGGACAGGTACATCAGCCCCAGCATTTT
TRBD2 TRBJ2-5 16 . TRBV23-1 CASSQNGTSGSKTQYF TGCGCCAGCAGTCAAAACGGGACTAGCGGGAGTAAAACCCAGTACTTC
. TRBJ1-1 13 . TRBV6-5 CASSDTPNTEAFF TGTGCCAGCTCGGACACACCCAACACTGAAGCTTTCTTT
TRBD2 TRBJ2-7 17 . TRBV5-1 CASSLKNGGGDSYEQYF TGCGCCAGCAGCTTAAAAAACGGTGGGGGGGACTCCTACGAGCAGTACTTC
. TRBJ1-5 14 . TRBV5-1 CASSSGGANQPQHF TGCGCCAGCAGCTCGGGGGGGGCAAATCAGCCCCAGCATTTT
. TRBJ2-3 16 . TRBV6-1 CASSVTGNSYTDTQYF TGTGCCAGCAGTGTCACCGGGAACTCGTACACAGATACGCAGTATTTT
. TRBJ1-1 13 . TRBV6-1 CASSDNQGTEAFF TGTGCCAGCAGTGACAACCAGGGAACTGAAGCTTTCTTT